A selection of T cell receptor beta chains follows, all from one sample in a study of identical twins. TCRdb re-called the 5' RACE reads through MiXCR, storing one row per CDR3 protein. Among about 430,000 distinct CDR3 sequences listed, approximately 18% were seen once. Sequencing used naive T cells sorted from blood. These receptors all come from a man between 45 and 60 years old in good health. Each CDR3 is given with its conserved first and last residue. Fields, in order: V gene, D gene, clone size, J gene, CDR3 DNA, CDR3 protein. D genes are given only for firm matches. Clone size is not always given. Where it is, it says once, few, many or a class for expanded clones.

>TRBV28|.|few|TRBJ2-2
TGTGCCAGCAGTTTACCAGGGTTTCCCGGGGAGCTGTTTTTT
CASSLPGFPGELFF
>TRBV29-1|.|many|TRBJ1-1
TGCAGCGTTGATTCCATACGGAACACTGAAGCTTTCTTT
CSVDSIRNTEAFF
>TRBV20-1|TRBD2|.|TRBJ2-3
TGCAGTGCTAGTCTCATGAAGCGGGGTAGCACAGATACGCAGTATTTT
CSASLMKRGSTDTQYF
>TRBV4-1|TRBD2|.|TRBJ2-7
TGCGCCAGCAGCCAAGTTGGGACTAGCTACGAGCAGTACTTC
CASSQVGTSYEQYF
>TRBV28|.|.|TRBJ1-4
TGTGCCAGCATCCGGAATATTGGAACTAATGAAAAACTGTTTTTT
CASIRNIGTNEKLFF
>TRBV4-1|.|many|TRBJ1-1
TGCGCCAGCAGCCTAATCCCGGACACGAACACTGAAGCTTTCTTT
CASSLIPDTNTEAFF
>TRBV13|TRBD1|.|TRBJ2-7
TGTGCCAGCATGAAGGGACAGGGGGCCTACGAGCAGTACTTC
CASMKGQGAYEQYF
>TRBV12-3/TRBV12-4|.|.|TRBJ1-4
TGTGCCAGCAGTGTGCTTGGGCGTAATGAAAAACTGTTTTTT
CASSVLGRNEKLFF
>TRBV20-1|TRBD2|.|TRBJ2-1
TGCAGTGCTAGAGTCGAGGGGAGGGCCTTTGGTTATGAGCAGTTCTTC
CSARVEGRAFGYEQFF
>TRBV5-1|.|many|TRBJ1-5
TGCGCCAGCAGCTTGGCTCCGGGGCAGCCCCAGCATTTT
CASSLAPGQPQHF
>TRBV11-2|.|few|TRBJ2-2
TGTGCCAGCAGCTTAGTCGAGGGCTATGGCACCGGGGAGCTGTTTTTT
CASSLVEGYGTGELFF
>TRBV5-1|.|.|TRBJ2-2
TGCGCCAGCAGCGCGGCTTCCGCAGCGAACACCGGGGAGCTGTTTTTT
CASSAASAANTGELFF
>TRBV6-2/TRBV6-3|TRBD2|.|TRBJ2-1
TGTGCCAGCAGTGCCGGGACTAGCGGGGGAGGTGAGCAGTTCTTC
CASSAGTSGGGEQFF
>TRBV12-3/TRBV12-4|.|many|TRBJ2-2
TGTGCCAGCAGTTTAGCGGTTCCCGGGGAGCTGTTTTTT
CASSLAVPGELFF
>TRBV10-3|TRBD1|.|TRBJ1-2
TGTGCCATAGCGGACAGGGTGGGCTATGGCTACACCTTC
CAIADRVGYGYTF
>TRBV12-5|TRBD1|.|TRBJ2-2
TGTGCTAGTGGTCGCTCGACAGGGGAGAACACCGGGGAGCTGTTTTTT
CASGRSTGENTGELFF
>TRBV20-1|.|.|TRBJ2-3
TGCAGTGCTAGCCAGTCTAGCACAGATACGCAGTATTTT
CSASQSSTDTQYF
>TRBV4-2|.|.|TRBJ1-1
TGTGCCAGCAGCCAAGTGGGCCTCAGTTATGAAGCTTTCTTT
CASSQVGLSYEAFF
>TRBV20-1|TRBD2|few|TRBJ2-1
TGCAGTGCTAGGGGACTAGCGGGACCCCATGAGCAGTTCTTC
CSARGLAGPHEQFF
>TRBV20-1|.|.|TRBJ2-7
TGCAGTGCTAGAGATCCGGGTTTAGCATCCTACGAGCAGTACTTC
CSARDPGLASYEQYF
>TRBV20-1|.|.|TRBJ1-4
TGCAGTGCTCCACCCCCAGCGGGCCATGAAAAACTGTTTTTT
CSAPPPAGHEKLFF
>TRBV6-5|TRBD1|.|TRBJ2-1
TGTGCCAGCAGTTACCGGGACAGGGGGCTCTATGAGCAGTTCTTC
CASSYRDRGLYEQFF
>TRBV6-2/TRBV6-3|TRBD2|many|TRBJ2-1
TGTGCCAGCAGTTACTTTTCGCGAACCGGGACTAGCGGGAGTGTTGGCGGGGTAAATGAGCAGTTCTTC
CASSYFSRTGTSGSVGGVNEQFF
>TRBV12-3/TRBV12-4|.|many|TRBJ2-4
TGTGCCAGCAACAGAGGGGGAGCCAAAAACATTCAGTACTTC
CASNRGGAKNIQYF
>TRBV5-1|.|.|TRBJ2-1
TGCGCCAGCAGCAAACAGACAGGCTCCTACAATGAGCAGTTCTTC
CASSKQTGSYNEQFF
>TRBV18|.|many|TRBJ2-1
TGTGCCAGCTCACATGGGATGGATGAGCAGTTCTTC
CASSHGMDEQFF
>TRBV29-1|.|.|TRBJ2-7
TGCAGCGTTGGACGGGAAGAGGGCGAGCAGTACTTC
CSVGREEGEQYF
>TRBV12-3/TRBV12-4|TRBD2|.|TRBJ2-1
TGTGCCAGCAGTTTATTGGGGGAGGGGTACAATGAGCAGTTCTTC
CASSLLGEGYNEQFF
>TRBV29-1|.|many|TRBJ2-5
TGCAGCGTTGAAGATGCAGGGTATCGAGAGACCCAGTACTTC
CSVEDAGYRETQYF
>TRBV6-5|.|.|TRBJ2-3
TGTGCCAGCAGTTACTGGGGGGCGAGGGCAGATACGCAGTATTTT
CASSYWGARADTQYF
>TRBV6-1|.|few|TRBJ2-3
TGTGCCAGCACGGGGGAGTTCATCCCAGATACGCAGTATTTT
CASTGEFIPDTQYF
>TRBV4-3|.|.|TRBJ2-1
TGCGCCAGCAGCCAAGGCGACACTAGCTACAATGAGCAGTTCTTC
CASSQGDTSYNEQFF
>TRBV20-1|.|many|TRBJ2-2
TGCAGTGCTAGATCCCCAGGCGCGACCGGGGAGCTGTTTTTT
CSARSPGATGELFF
>TRBV27|.|.|TRBJ2-7
TGTGCCAGCAGTTCTCTCGGGAACAGTTACGAGCAGTACTTC
CASSSLGNSYEQYF
>TRBV9|TRBD1|few|TRBJ2-7
TGTGCCAGCAGCGTAGGGACAGGAAACGAGCAGTACTTC
CASSVGTGNEQYF
>TRBV30|.|few|TRBJ2-3
TGTGCCTGGAGCGTGGGCTATCCGGGCACAGATACGCAGTATTTT
CAWSVGYPGTDTQYF
>TRBV20-1|.|many|TRBJ1-1
TGCAGTGCTCATACAGGGCCTGAAGCTTTCTTT
CSAHTGPEAFF
>TRBV20-1|TRBD1|.|TRBJ1-3
TGCAGTGCTTGGACAGGGGTCGGAAACACCATATATTTT
CSAWTGVGNTIYF
>TRBV6-2/TRBV6-3|.|.|TRBJ1-5
TGTGCCAGCAGTGACCTGGACACTTACAATCAGCCCCAGCATTTT
CASSDLDTYNQPQHF
>TRBV20-1|.|many|TRBJ2-2
TGCAGTGCTCCGGGACGAGGGAACACCGGGGAGCTGTTTTTT
CSAPGRGNTGELFF
>TRBV20-1|.|.|TRBJ1-2
TGCAGTGCTAGGCCCCCAGATGGGCGCCGGGACTATGGCTACACCTTC
CSARPPDGRRDYGYTF